These 5 T cell receptor beta chains originate from one sample sequenced in a study of cytomegalovirus exposure and HLA in healthy donors. Some clones are missing from TCRdb's copy, which holds only in-frame ones; the method was immunoSEQ multiplex PCR. Of 260,000 or so clones listed, around nine tenths were seen once; the top ten hold approximately 0.9%. Material: PBMCs. The receptor set was obtained from a young woman in good health and CMV-seronegative.

The V call is TRBV28, the J call TRBJ1-5; D is perhaps TRBD1 (6 bases). The V gene lost 1 base and the J gene lost 11 bases, with 18 bases spanning the gap. The CDR3 extends over 15 amino acids. Looked up from germline, CDR1 is MDHEN and CDR2 is SYDVKM. The CDR3 nucleotides read TGTGCCAGCAGTTTATCGGGGCCTAACGGACAGTCCCAGCATTTT. The encoded protein is CASSLSGPNGQSQHF.

V usage is TRBV28 and J usage is TRBJ1-5; unclear D gene. Trimming removed 6 bases at V and 6 bases at J, with 18 bases between. The CDR3 has 15 residues. Germline V gives CDR1 MDHEN, CDR2 SYDVKM. This chain's CDR3 is CASSPLDRAGQPQHF. The CDR3 nucleotides are TGTGCCAGCAGCCCTCTGGATAGGGCGGGTCAGCCCCAGCATTTT.

This chain connects TRBV27 to TRBJ2-7; 10 bases agree with TRBD2. The germline V gene encodes CDR1 MNHEY and CDR2 SMNVEV (reference sequence). The CDR3 runs to 15 residues. J lost 3 bases, V lost 6 bases, and 8 bases had no gene match. CDR3 nucleotide sequence: TGTGCCAGCAGGAGCAGGACTAGCGGAGTCTACGAGCAGTACTTC. Translation: CASRSRTSGVYEQYF.

The gene calls are TRBV19 and TRBJ2-7, with TRBD1 identical over 7 bases. This CDR3 has 16 amino acids. The junction had 16 bases not matched to a gene; V was cut back by 5 bases and J by 6 bases. Germline V gives CDR1 LNHDA, CDR2 SQIVND (reference sequence). DNA for the CDR3: TGTGCCAGTAGTTCTCGCGACCGGCCGAAGGGGGCCGAGCAGTACTTC. Translated: CASSSRDRPKGAEQYF.

This clone was observed a few times. The rearrangement joins TRBV18 to TRBJ2-7; TRBD2 matches 8 bases. The CDR3 has 13 amino acids. In germline, CDR1 is KGHSH, CDR2 LQKENI. The V and J ends lost 3 bases and 4 bases, in that order; junction bases with no gene match: 2. CDR3: CASSPRGGYEQYF. The CDR3 DNA sequence: TGTGCCAGCTCACCTCGGGGGGGGTACGAGCAGTACTTC.